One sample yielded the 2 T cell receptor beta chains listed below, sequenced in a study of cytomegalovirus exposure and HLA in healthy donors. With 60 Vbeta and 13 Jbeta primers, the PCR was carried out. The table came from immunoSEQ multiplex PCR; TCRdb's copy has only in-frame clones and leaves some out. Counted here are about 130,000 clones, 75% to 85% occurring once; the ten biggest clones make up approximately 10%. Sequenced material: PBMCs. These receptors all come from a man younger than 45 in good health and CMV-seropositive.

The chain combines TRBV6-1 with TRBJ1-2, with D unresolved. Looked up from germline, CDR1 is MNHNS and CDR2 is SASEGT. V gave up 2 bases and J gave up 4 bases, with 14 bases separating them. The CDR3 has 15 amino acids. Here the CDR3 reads CASSENPENGYGYTF. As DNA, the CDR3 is TGTGCCAGCAGTGAAAACCCGGAGAATGGCTATGGCTACACCTTC.

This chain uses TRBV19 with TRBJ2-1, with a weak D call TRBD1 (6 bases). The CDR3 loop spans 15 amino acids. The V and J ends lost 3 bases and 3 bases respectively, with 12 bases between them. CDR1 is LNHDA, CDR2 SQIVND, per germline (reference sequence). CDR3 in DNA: TGTGCCAGTAGTATTGGCGAGGGGGTCTACAATGAGCAGTTCTTC. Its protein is CASSIGEGVYNEQFF.